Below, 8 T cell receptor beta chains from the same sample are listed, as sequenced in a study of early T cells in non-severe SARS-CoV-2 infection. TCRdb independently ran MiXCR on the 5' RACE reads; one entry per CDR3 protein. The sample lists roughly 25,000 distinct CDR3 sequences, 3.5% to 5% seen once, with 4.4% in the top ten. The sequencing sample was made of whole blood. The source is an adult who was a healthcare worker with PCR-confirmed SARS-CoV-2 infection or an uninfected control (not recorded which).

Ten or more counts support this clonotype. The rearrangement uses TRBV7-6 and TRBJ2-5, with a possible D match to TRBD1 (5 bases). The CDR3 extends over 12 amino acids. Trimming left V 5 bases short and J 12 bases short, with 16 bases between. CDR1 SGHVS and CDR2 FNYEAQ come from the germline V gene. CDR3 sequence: CASSPNGLGEYF. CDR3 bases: TGTGCCAGCAGCCCGAACGGGTTAGGGGAGTACTTC.

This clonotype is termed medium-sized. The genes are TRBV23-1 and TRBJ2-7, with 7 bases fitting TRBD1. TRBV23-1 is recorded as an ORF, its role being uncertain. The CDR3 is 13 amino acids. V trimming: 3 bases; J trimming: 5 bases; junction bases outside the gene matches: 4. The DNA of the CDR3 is TGCGCCAGCAGTCAGACAGGGCTGGACGAGCAGTACTTC. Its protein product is CASSQTGLDEQYF.

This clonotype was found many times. The CDR3 region is CASSFRPLEQYF. Here the CDR3 DNA reads TGTGCCAGCAGCTTCCGACCCCTCGAGCAGTACTTC. The V gene is TRBV5-6, the J gene TRBJ2-7, with D uncertain. Trimming took 2 bases from V and 6 from J, leaving 9 bases between them. Germline V gives CDR1 SGHDT, CDR2 YYEEEE. The CDR3 spans 12 residues.

CDR3 residues: CASSGPTSGYEQYF. CDR3 DNA: TGTGCCAGTAGCGGCCCAACTAGCGGCTACGAGCAGTACTTC. J is TRBJ2-7 and V is TRBV19; 8 nucleotides align to TRBD2. Per germline, CDR1 LNHDA and CDR2 SQIVND (reference sequence). The ends lost 6 bases at V and 3 bases at J; junction bases unmatched: 7. CDR3 length: 14 residues. Filled out from reference TRBV19 and TRBJ2-7, the complete variable domain reads DGGITQSPKYLFRKEGQNVTLSCEQNLNHDAMYWYRQDPGQGLRLIYYSQIVNDFQKGDIAEGYSVSREKKESFPLTVTSAQKNPTAFYLCASSGPTSGYEQYFGPGTRLTVT.

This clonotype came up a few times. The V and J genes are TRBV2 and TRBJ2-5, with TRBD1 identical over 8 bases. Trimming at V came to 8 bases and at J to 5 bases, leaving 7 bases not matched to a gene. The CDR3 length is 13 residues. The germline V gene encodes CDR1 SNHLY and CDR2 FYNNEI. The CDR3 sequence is CASGQGAEETQYF. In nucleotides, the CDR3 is TGTGCCAGCGGGCAGGGGGCGGAGGAGACCCAGTACTTC. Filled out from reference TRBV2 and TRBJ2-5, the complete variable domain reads EPEVTQTPSHQVTQMGQEVILRCVPISNHLYFYWYRQILGQKVEFLVSFYNNEISEKSEIFDDQFSVERPDGSNFTLKIRSTKLEDSAMYFCASGQGAEETQYFGPGTRLLVL.

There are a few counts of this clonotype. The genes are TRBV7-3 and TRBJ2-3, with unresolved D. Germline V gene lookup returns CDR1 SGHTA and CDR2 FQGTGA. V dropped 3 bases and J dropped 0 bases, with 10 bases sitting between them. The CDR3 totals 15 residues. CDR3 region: CASSFGVSSTDTQYF. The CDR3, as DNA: TGTGCCAGCAGCTTTGGAGTTTCGAGCACAGATACGCAGTATTTT.

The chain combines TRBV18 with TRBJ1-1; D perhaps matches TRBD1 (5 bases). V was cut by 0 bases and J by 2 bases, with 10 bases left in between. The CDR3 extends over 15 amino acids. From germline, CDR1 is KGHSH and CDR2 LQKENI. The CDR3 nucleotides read TGTGCCAGCTCACCACCGCGACAGCGAAACACTGAAGCTTTCTTT. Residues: CASSPPRQRNTEAFF.

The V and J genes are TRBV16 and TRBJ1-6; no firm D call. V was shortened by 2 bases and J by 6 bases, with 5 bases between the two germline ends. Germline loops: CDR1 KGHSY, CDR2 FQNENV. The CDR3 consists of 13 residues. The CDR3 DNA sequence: TGTGCCAGCAGCCAAGGAGGTAATTCACCCCTCCACTTT. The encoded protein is CASSQGGNSPLHF.